This T cell receptor beta chain was documented in a study of blood T cell repertoires in COVID-19. Background on the study: Italy, Spain and the United States were the sources of the convalescent and acute COVID-19 samples. T cells, B-cell-depleted T cells, or PBMCs supplied cDNA or gDNA.

Looked up from germline, CDR1 is MRHNA and CDR2 is SNTAGT. CDR3 length equals 14 residues. V was cut by 5 bases and J by 2 bases, with 11 bases left in between. Original processing methods: Amplification of reference gene primers provided the estimated nucleated cell counts. Clones were sequenced by immunoSEQ multiplex PCR, and TCRdb holds only the in-frame ones, with some missing. Clone size and V and J calls were adopted from that table, with D and trimming inferred from the DNA. Of about 150,000 clones in the sample, more than 80% were seen once. The chain recombines TRBV6-4 with TRBJ2-3; D is perhaps TRBD1 (5 bases). The receptor's source is a man aged 65 to 79 with acute or convalescent COVID-19. Source material: peripheral blood. The CDR3 protein is CASSRKGITDTQYF. The CDR3 DNA reads as TGTGCCAGCAGTCGGAAGGGGATCACAGATACGCAGTATTTT.